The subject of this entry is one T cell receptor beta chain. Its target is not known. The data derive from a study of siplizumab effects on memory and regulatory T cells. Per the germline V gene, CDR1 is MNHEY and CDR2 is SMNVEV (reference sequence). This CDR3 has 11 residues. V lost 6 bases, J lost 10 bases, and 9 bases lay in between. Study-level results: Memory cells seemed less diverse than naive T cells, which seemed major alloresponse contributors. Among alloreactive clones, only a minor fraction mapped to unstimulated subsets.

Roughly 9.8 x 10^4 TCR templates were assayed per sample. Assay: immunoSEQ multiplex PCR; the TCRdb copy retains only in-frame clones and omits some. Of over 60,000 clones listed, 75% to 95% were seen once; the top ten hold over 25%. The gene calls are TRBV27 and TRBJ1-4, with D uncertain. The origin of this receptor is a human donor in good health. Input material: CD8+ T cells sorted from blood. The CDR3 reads CASRGPGKLFF. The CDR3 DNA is TGTGCCAGCAGGGGTCCGGGAAAACTGTTTTTT.